These 7 T cell receptor beta chains were sequenced from one sample in a study of cytomegalovirus exposure and HLA in healthy donors. Amplification used 60 Vbeta primers and 13 Jbeta primers. Sequenced by immunoSEQ multiplex PCR; TCRdb stores in-frame clones only, minus some. The sample contains roughly 81,000 clones, 70% to 80% of which appear only once. Sequencing used PBMCs. These receptors were obtained from a man between 25 and 39 years old in good health and CMV-seronegative.

This rearrangement joins TRBV7-8 to TRBJ1-5; D unresolved. The CDR3 loop spans 17 amino acids. Germline V gene sequence: CDR1 SGHVS, CDR2 FQNEAQ. The ends were cut back, 0 bases at V and 7 bases at J, with 19 bases in the middle. The CDR3 nucleotides read TGTGCCAGCAGCTTAGCGTGGTTCTCATCCCGGGGACAGCCCCAGCATTTT. Amino acid sequence: CASSLAWFSSRGQPQHF.

DNA for the CDR3: TGTGCCAGCAGCTATGACTCTTCCTACAATGAGCAGTTCTTC. This gives the protein CASSYDSSYNEQFF. The chain recombines TRBV7-2 with TRBJ2-1; D remains unclear. V was trimmed by 4 bases and J by 1 base, leaving 8 bases between them. Per the germline V gene, CDR1 is SGHTA and CDR2 is FQGNSA. The CDR3 contains 14 residues.

This chain links TRBV7-9 with TRBJ2-5, with 12 positions matching TRBD2. CDR1 is SEHNR, CDR2 FQNEAQ, per germline (reference sequence). After removal of 5 bases from V and 6 bases from J, the junction contained 13 bases not matched to a gene. CDR3 length: 17 amino acids. CDR3 region: CASSPRGLAGFLQTQYF. CDR3 sequence (DNA): TGTGCCAGCAGCCCACGAGGACTAGCGGGATTTTTGCAGACCCAGTACTTC.

Only a few counts were recorded for this clone. The V gene is TRBV28, the J gene TRBJ1-4; the D gene is possibly TRBD1 (5 bases). The CDR3 contains 19 residues. The germline V gene has CDR1 MDHEN and CDR2 SYDVKM. V was shortened by 2 bases and J by 0 bases, with 19 bases between the two germline ends. The CDR3, as DNA: TGTGCCAGCAGTTTAAGGTGGTGGTCCGCGGGGGCAACTAATGAAAAACTGTTTTTT. This translates into CASSLRWWSAGATNEKLFF.

The rearrangement links TRBV6-5 to TRBJ1-1, with 7 bases lining up with TRBD1. Germline-derived CDR1 and CDR2 are MNHEY and SVGAGI. The CDR3 has 14 residues. V shed 4 bases, J shed 4 bases, and the junction held 6 bases outside the gene matches. CDR3 protein: CASSSTGVSTEAFF. In DNA form, the CDR3 reads TGTGCCAGCAGTTCCACAGGGGTGAGCACTGAAGCTTTCTTT.

The chain couples TRBV27 to TRBJ2-7, with D perhaps TRBD1 (6 bases). V gave up 6 bases and J gave up 0 bases, with 12 bases separating them. Germline V gene sequence: CDR1 MNHEY, CDR2 SMNVEV (reference sequence). This CDR3 region has 14 residues. The CDR3 here is CASRPGVASYEQYF. The CDR3, as DNA: TGTGCCAGCAGGCCAGGGGTCGCCTCCTACGAGCAGTACTTC.

The rearrangement links TRBV18 to TRBJ1-4; no reliable D call. From germline, CDR1 is KGHSH and CDR2 LQKENI. V shed 3 bases and J shed 5 bases, with 10 bases lying between them. This CDR3 comprises 14 residues. The CDR3 protein is CASSPTGLNEKLFF. CDR3 DNA sequence: TGTGCCAGCTCACCGACTGGTCTAAATGAAAAACTGTTTTTT.